This T cell receptor beta chain was sequenced for a study of T-cell memory formation after mild COVID-19. Overall study context: Clustering of TCRs was largely donor specific.

Findings and caveats of the study: Later expanders leaned toward CD4+, whereas clones contracting from day 15 to 85 were balanced CD4/CD8.

TCRdb re-analysed the 5' RACE reads in MiXCR, keeping a single row per CDR3 protein. In the table there are tens of thousands of distinct CDR3 sequences, 16% of which are singletons. This clonotype was observed a handful of times. Its target is unknown. The ends were cut back, 1 base at V and 4 bases at J, with 11 bases in the middle. Germline lookup yields CDR1 DFQATT and CDR2 SNEGSKA (reference sequence). This CDR3 comprises 13 residues. The clonotype was recovered from an adult woman who had mild COVID-19 (a few samples of this study predate the infection). Cell type and time point are not known. The V and J genes are TRBV20-1 and TRBJ2-7, with D perhaps TRBD2 (6 bases). Sequencing input: PBMCs or a T cell subset sorted from them (not recorded which). The CDR3 is CSARGVREYEQYF. CDR3 sequence (DNA): TGCAGTGCTAGAGGGGTGCGGGAATACGAGCAGTACTTC.